These 2 T cell receptor beta chains came from one sample sequenced in a study of blood T cells in healthy people across ages. Primed by a sample-barcoded 5' primer and a J-beta primer mix, a second PCR proceeded for about 6 to 12 cycles. Using its own MiXCR run on the 5' RACE reads, TCRdb lists one record per CDR3 protein. The top ten hold more than 4% of the sample, which has some 1,500,000 distinct CDR3 sequences, roughly 43% seen once. The sample taken for sequencing was blood. The receptors were sampled from a woman under 30 in good health.

The count of this clonotype is one. This chain connects TRBV28 to TRBJ1-2; no reliable D call. Per the germline V gene, CDR1 is MDHEN and CDR2 is SYDVKM. Trimming stripped 5 bases from V and 3 bases from J, with 10 bases between. CDR3 length: 13 residues. The DNA for the CDR3 is TGTGCCAGCAGTCAGCCCTCCGACTATGGCTACACCTTC. It encodes CASSQPSDYGYTF.

The V and J genes are TRBV4-3 and TRBJ1-1; a possible D gene is TRBD1 (5 bases). V was shortened by 1 base and J by 1 base, with 10 bases between the two germline ends. The CDR3 contains 15 residues. From germline, CDR1 is LGHNA and CDR2 YSLEER. The CDR3 DNA reads as TGCGCCAGCAGCCAAGGCTCAGGGAGGAACACTGAAGCTTTCTTT. Protein sequence: CASSQGSGRNTEAFF.